This T cell receptor beta chain emerged from a study of T cell responses to AZD1222 COVID-19 vaccine. V shed 4 bases and J shed 9 bases, with 8 bases lying between them. CDR1 and CDR2 from the germline V gene are SGHAT and FQNNGV. This CDR3 contains 11 residues. Sequencing was performed with immunoSEQ multiplex PCR; in TCRdb, only in-frame clones are kept and a portion is missing. The top ten clones hold about a tenth of a sample with about 120,000 clones, 88% of them seen once. Sample: peripheral blood, taken on day 0 of AZD1222 vaccination. This TCR came from an adult in good health. The rearrangement uses TRBV11-2 and TRBJ2-3; D possibly uses TRBD1 or TRBD2 (6 bases each). The CDR3 loop reads CASSSGGTQYF. CDR3 nucleotide sequence: TGTGCCAGCAGCTCCGGGGGCACGCAGTATTTT.